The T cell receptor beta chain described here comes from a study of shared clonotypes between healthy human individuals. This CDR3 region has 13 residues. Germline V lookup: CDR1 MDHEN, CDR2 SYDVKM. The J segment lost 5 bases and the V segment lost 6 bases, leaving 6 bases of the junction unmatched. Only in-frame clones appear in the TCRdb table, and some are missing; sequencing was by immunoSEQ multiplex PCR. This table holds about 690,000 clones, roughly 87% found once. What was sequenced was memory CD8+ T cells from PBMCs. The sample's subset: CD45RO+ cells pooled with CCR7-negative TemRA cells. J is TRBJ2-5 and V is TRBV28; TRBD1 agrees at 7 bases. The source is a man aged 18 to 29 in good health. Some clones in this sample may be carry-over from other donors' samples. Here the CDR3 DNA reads TGTGCCAGCAGAACAGGGGTGAGGGAGACCCAGTACTTC. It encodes CASRTGVRETQYF.